This T cell receptor (beta chain) was found in a study of human T cells and chemical hapten exposure. Whole-study context: All through the approximately 23-week study, the scalp of each patient received diphenylcyclopropenone doses weekly. TCR yield per sample varied, mainly due to pooled library volumes.

MiXCR was run by TCRdb on the RACE reads, yielding one entry per CDR3 protein. Of about 26,000 distinct CDR3 sequences listed, over 8.5% were seen once; the top ten hold 5.5% to 7%. Stated time point: patch test 2, 6 weeks after DPC sensitization. As for treatment: therapeutic diphenylcyclopropenone sensitization with weekly scalp DPC. The CDR3 runs to 18 residues. In germline, CDR1 is LNHNV, CDR2 YYDKDF (reference sequence). V shed 1 base, J shed 5 bases, and the junction held 10 bases outside the gene matches. This TCR was sampled from a man aged 30 to 45 with alopecia areata. Some clones in this sample may be carry-over from other donors' samples. The chain employs TRBV15 and TRBJ2-1; 11 bases are a match to TRBD2. The sample here was whole blood, taken in connection with sensitization to the hapten diphenylcyclopropenone (DPC). The CDR3 DNA reads as TGTGCCACCAGCAGAGTTTGGGATTCGACTAGCGGGAACAATGAGCAGTTCTTC. Protein: CATSRVWDSTSGNNEQFF. Looking up the rest from reference TRBV15 and TRBJ2-1 gives the full variable domain: DAMVIQNPRYQVTQFGKPVTLSCSQTLNHNVMYWYQQKSSQAPKLLFHYYDKDFNNEADTPDNFQSRRPNTSFCFLDIRSPGLGDTAMYLCATSRVWDSTSGNNEQFFGPGTRLTVL.